The clone carrying this T cell receptor (beta chain) was picked up many times. Library preparation (for TCRbeta) was performed with unique molecular identifiers. TCRdb reprocessed the PCR reads via MiXCR and lists one record per CDR3 protein. The data hold 150,000 to 200,000 distinct CDR3 sequences, with 6% to 7% observed a single time. The V segment lost 1 base and the J segment 0 bases; nucleotides outside the gene matches: 3. CDR3 size: 15 residues. Germline V gene lookup returns CDR1 DFQATT and CDR2 SNEGSKA (reference sequence). This specimen belongs to a study of T-cell reconstitution after alpha-beta-depleted transplantation in children.

V is TRBV20-1 and J is TRBJ2-1; 7 bases agree with TRBD1. Sequenced here: PBMCs from the stem cell graft donor, sampled from the stem cell graft. The sequence was obtained from a human donor who donated a stem cell graft to a child with Wiskott-Aldrich syndrome. The CDR3 protein is CSARGRGHSYNEQFF. In DNA form, the CDR3 reads TGCAGTGCTAGAGGTAGGGGGCACTCCTACAATGAGCAGTTCTTC.